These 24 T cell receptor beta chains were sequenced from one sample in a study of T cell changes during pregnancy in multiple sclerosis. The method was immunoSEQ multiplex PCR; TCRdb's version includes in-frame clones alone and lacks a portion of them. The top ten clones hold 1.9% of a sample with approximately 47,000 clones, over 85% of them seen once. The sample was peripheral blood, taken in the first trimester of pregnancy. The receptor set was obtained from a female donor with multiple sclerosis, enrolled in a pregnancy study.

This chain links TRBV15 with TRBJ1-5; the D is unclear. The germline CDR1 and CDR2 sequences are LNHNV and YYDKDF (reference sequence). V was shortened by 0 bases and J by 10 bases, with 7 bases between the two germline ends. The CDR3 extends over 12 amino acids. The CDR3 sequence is CATSRDQTPQHF. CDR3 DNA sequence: TGTGCCACCAGCAGAGACCAGACACCCCAGCATTTT.

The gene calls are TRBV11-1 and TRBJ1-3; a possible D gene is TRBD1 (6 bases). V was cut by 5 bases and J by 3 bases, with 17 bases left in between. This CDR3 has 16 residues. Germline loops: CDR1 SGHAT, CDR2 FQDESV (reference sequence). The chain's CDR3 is CASSGRQADFGNTIYF. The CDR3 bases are TGTGCCAGCAGCGGTCGACAGGCAGATTTTGGAAACACCATATATTTT.

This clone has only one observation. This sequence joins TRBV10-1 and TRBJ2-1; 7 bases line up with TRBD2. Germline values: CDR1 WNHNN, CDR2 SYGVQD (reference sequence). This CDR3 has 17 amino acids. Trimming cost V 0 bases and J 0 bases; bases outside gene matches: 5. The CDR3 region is CASSESIAGDSYNEQFF. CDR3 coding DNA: TGCGCCAGCAGTGAGTCGATCGCGGGAGACTCCTACAATGAGCAGTTCTTC.

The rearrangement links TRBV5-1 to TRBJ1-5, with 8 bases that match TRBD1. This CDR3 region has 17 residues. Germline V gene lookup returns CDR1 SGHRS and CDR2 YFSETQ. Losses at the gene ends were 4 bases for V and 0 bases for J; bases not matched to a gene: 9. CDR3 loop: CASSPGTGFNSNQPQHF. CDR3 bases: TGCGCCAGCAGCCCCGGGACAGGATTTAATAGCAATCAGCCCCAGCATTTT.

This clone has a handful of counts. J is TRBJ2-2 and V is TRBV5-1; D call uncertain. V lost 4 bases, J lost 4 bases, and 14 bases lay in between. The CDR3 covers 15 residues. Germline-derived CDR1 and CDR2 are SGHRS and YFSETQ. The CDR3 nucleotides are TGCGCCAGCAGCCAAGATTACAGCTCCACCGGGGAGCTGTTTTTT. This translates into CASSQDYSSTGELFF.

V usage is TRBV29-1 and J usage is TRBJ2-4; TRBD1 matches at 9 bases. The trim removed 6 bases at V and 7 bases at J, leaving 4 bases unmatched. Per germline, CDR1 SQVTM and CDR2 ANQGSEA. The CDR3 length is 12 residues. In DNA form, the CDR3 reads TGCAGCGTCTTGGACAGGGGTAACATTCAGTACTTC. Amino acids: CSVLDRGNIQYF.

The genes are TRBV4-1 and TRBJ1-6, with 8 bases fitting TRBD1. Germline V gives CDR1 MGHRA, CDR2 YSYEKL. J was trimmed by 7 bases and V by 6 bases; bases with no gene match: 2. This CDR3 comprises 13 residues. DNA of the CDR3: TGCGCCAGCAGGAGACAGGGGAATTCACCCCTCCACTTT. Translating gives CASRRQGNSPLHF.

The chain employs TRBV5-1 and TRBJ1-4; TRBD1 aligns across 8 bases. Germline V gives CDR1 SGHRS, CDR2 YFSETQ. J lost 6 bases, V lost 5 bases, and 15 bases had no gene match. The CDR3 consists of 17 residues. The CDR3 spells CASRPGQGHSADEKLFF. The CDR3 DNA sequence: TGCGCCAGCAGGCCTGGACAGGGCCATAGTGCTGATGAAAAACTGTTTTTT.

The CDR3 reads CASSLVYRKSSYEQYF. The CDR3, as DNA: TGTGCCAGCAGCTTAGTCTATCGTAAAAGCTCCTACGAGCAGTACTTC. The J gene is TRBJ2-7, the V gene TRBV7-9; no reliable D call. CDR1 is SEHNR, CDR2 FQNEAQ, per germline (reference sequence). This CDR3 contains 16 residues. Trimming removed 1 base from V and 0 bases from J, with 13 bases in between.

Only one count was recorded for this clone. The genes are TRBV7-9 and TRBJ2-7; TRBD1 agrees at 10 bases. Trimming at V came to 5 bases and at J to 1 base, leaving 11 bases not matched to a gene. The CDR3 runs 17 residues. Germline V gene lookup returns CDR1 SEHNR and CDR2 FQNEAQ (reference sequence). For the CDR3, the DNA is TGTGCCAGCAGCCTCCGAGGTCCGGGACAGGGGTCCTACGAGCAGTACTTC. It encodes CASSLRGPGQGSYEQYF.

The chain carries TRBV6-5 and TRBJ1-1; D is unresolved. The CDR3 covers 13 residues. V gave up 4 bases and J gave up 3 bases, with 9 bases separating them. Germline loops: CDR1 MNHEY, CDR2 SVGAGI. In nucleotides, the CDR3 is TGTGCCAGCAGTTTGACTAGATACACTGAAGCTTTCTTT. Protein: CASSLTRYTEAFF.

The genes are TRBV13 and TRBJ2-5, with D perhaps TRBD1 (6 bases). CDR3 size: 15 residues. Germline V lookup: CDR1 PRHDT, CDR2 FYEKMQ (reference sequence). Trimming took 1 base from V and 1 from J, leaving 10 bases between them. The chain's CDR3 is CASSLEGDPQETQYF. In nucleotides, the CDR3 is TGTGCCAGCAGCTTAGAGGGGGACCCCCAAGAGACCCAGTACTTC. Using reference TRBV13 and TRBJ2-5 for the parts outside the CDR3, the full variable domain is AAGVIQSPRHLIKEKRETATLKCYPIPRHDTVYWYQQGPGQDPQFLISFYEKMQSDKGSIPDRFSAQQFSDYHSELNMSSLELGDSALYFCASSLEGDPQETQYFGPGTRLLVL.

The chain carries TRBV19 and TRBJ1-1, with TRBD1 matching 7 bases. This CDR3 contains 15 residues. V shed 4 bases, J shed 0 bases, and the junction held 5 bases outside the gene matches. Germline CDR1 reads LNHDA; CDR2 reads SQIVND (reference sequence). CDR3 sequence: CASSTRQGMNTEAFF. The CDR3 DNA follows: TGTGCCAGTAGTACCCGACAGGGAATGAACACTGAAGCTTTCTTT.

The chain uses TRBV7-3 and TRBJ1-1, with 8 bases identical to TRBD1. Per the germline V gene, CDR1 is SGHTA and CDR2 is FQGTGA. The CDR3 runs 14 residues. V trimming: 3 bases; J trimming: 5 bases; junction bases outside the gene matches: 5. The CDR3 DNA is TGTGCCAGCAGCTTTTCAGGGGGCATGACTGAAGCTTTCTTT. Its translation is CASSFSGGMTEAFF. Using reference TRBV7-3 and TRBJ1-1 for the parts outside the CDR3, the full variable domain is GAGVSQTPSNKVTEKGKYVELRCDPISGHTALYWYRQSLGQGPEFLIYFQGTGAADDSGLPNDRFFAVRPEGSVSTLKIQRTERGDSAVYLCASSFSGGMTEAFFGQGTRLTVV.

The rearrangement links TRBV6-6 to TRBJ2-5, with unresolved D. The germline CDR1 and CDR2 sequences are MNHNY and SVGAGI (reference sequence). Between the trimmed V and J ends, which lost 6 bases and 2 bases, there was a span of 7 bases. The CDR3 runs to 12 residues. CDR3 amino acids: CASRAGQETQYF. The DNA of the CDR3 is TGTGCCAGCAGGGCCGGGCAAGAGACCCAGTACTTC.

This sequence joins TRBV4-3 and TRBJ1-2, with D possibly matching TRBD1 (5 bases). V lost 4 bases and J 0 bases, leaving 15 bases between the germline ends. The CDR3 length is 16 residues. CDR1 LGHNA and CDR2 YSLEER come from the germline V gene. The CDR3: CASSRMQGLANYGYTF. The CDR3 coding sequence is TGCGCCAGCAGCCGCATGCAGGGTTTAGCTAACTATGGCTACACCTTC.

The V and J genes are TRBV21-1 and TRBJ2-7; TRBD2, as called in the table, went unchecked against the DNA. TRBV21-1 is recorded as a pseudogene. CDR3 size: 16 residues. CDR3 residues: CASSAHRPLVSYEQYF. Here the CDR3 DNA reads TGTGCCAGCAGCGCCCACCGGCCCCTAGTTTCCTACGAGCAGTACTTC.

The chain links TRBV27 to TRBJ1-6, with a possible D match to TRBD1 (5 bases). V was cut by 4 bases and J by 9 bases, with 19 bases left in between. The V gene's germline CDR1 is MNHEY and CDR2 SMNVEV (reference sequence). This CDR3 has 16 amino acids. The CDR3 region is CASSWRGMEEVSPLHF. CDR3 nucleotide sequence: TGTGCCAGCAGTTGGAGGGGAATGGAGGAAGTTTCACCCCTCCACTTT.

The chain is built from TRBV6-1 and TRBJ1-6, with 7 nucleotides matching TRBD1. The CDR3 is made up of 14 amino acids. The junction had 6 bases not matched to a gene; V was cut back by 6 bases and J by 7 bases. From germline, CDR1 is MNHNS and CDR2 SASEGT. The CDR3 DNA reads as TGTGCCAGCAGCAGTACAGGGGAGAATTCACCCCTCCACTTT. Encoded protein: CASSSTGENSPLHF.

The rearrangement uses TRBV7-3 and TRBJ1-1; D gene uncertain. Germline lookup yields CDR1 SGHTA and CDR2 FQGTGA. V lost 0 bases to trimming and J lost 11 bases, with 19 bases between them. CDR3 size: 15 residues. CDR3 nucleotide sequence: TGTGCCAGCAGCTTAACGGTGAATGCGGGTACTCGGGCTTTCTTT. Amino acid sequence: CASSLTVNAGTRAFF.

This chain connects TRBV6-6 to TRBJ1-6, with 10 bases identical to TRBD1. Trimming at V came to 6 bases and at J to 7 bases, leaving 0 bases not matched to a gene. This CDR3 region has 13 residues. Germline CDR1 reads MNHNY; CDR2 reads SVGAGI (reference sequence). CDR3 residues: CASRGQGNSPLHF. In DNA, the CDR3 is TGTGCCAGCAGGGGACAGGGGAATTCACCCCTCCACTTT.

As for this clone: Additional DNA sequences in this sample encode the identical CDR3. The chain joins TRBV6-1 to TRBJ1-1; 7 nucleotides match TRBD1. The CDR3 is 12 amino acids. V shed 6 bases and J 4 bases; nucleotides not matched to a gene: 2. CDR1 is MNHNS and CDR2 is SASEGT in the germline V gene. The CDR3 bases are TGTGCCAGCAGCGACAGGGTCACTGAAGCTTTCTTT. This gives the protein CASSDRVTEAFF.

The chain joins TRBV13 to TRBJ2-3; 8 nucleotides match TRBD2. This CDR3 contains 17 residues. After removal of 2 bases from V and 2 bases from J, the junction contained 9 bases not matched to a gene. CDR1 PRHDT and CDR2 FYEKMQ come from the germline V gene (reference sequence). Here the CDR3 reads CASSLRLAGGPTDTQYF. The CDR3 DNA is TGTGCCAGCAGCTTACGCCTGGCGGGGGGCCCCACAGATACGCAGTATTTT.

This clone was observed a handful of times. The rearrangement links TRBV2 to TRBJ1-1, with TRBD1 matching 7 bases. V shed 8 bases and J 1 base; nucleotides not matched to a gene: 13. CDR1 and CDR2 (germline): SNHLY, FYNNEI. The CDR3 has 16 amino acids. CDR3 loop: CASPVGVQGKNTEAFF. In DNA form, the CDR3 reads TGTGCCAGCCCTGTGGGCGTACAGGGGAAGAACACTGAAGCTTTCTTT.